A single T cell receptor beta chain is shown here with its context. Its antigen is currently unknown. 5'-RACE, quantitative and with molecular barcodes, yielded the TCR beta libraries. TCRdb used MiXCR to reprocess the 5' RACE reads, holding one entry per CDR3 protein. The sample consists of 200,000 to 300,000 distinct CDR3 sequences, under 30% of them appearing once. The CDR3 spans 14 residues. The germline CDR1 and CDR2 sequences are KGHDR and SFDVKD. V shed 5 bases and J 6 bases; nucleotides not matched to a gene: 6. This entry belongs to a study of CD8 T cells in ankylosing spondylitis. Study results and caveats: Matched ankylosing spondylitis synovial fluid reportedly contained a significantly enriched population of disease-linked clones.

The clonotype comes from a male donor with ankylosing spondylitis or in good health (not recorded which). The sample was blood, either unsorted or a sorted T cell fraction (not recorded which). The rearrangement uses TRBV24-1 and TRBJ2-1; TRBD1 aligns across 7 bases. CDR3 sequence (DNA): TGTGCCACCAGTGGACCCAGGGGGTTCAATGAGCAGTTCTTC. Protein: CATSGPRGFNEQFF.